These T cell receptor beta chains were read from a single sample in a study of blood T cell repertoires in COVID-19. Generated by immunoSEQ multiplex PCR, the TCRdb table keeps only in-frame clones and is missing some. Of some 16,000 clones listed, about 81% are singletons. The sequenced material came from peripheral blood. Source of these receptors: an elderly man with active or convalescent COVID-19. Both conserved end residues are part of each CDR3. Each record gives: J gene, V gene, D gene, clone size, CDR3 protein, CDR3 DNA. A D gene is named only where the DNA matches it firmly. Some rows have no size entry. The others give once, few or many, or a class for an expanded clone.

J gene: TRBJ2-7
V gene: TRBV19
D gene: TRBD2
clone size: .
CDR3 protein: CASRAPGLAAEQYF
CDR3 DNA: TGTGCCAGTAGGGCCCCTGGACTAGCGGCGGAGCAGTACTTC

J gene: TRBJ1-2
V gene: TRBV12-3/TRBV12-4
D gene: .
clone size: few
CDR3 protein: CASSSSTNYGYTF
CDR3 DNA: TGTGCCAGCAGTTCCTCCACAAACTATGGCTACACCTTC

J gene: TRBJ1-1
V gene: TRBV15
D gene: .
clone size: .
CDR3 protein: CATSLKTKPEAFF
CDR3 DNA: TGTGCCACCAGCTTAAAGACAAAACCTGAAGCTTTCTTT

J gene: TRBJ1-4
V gene: TRBV6-1
D gene: TRBD1
clone size: .
CDR3 protein: CASSEAGQGVEKLFF
CDR3 DNA: TGTGCCAGCAGTGAAGCGGGACAGGGGGTTGAAAAACTGTTTTTT

J gene: TRBJ2-7
V gene: TRBV5-1
D gene: .
clone size: .
CDR3 protein: CASSPVGAGLGEQYF
CDR3 DNA: TGCGCCAGCAGCCCTGTGGGGGCCGGGCTGGGGGAGCAGTACTTC

J gene: TRBJ1-3
V gene: TRBV5-6
D gene: TRBD1
clone size: .
CDR3 protein: CASSLEGQGAIGNTIYF
CDR3 DNA: TGTGCCAGCAGCTTGGAGGGACAGGGGGCAATTGGAAACACCATATATTTT

J gene: TRBJ1-1
V gene: TRBV19
D gene: TRBD1
clone size: few
CDR3 protein: CASSQPGGGKSTEAFF
CDR3 DNA: TGTGCCAGTAGTCAACCCGGAGGGGGCAAGAGCACTGAAGCTTTCTTT

J gene: TRBJ2-7
V gene: TRBV2
D gene: TRBD1
clone size: .
CDR3 protein: CASSGGTGESEQYF
CDR3 DNA: TGTGCCAGCAGTGGGGGAACAGGGGAATCCGAGCAGTACTTC

J gene: TRBJ2-1
V gene: TRBV6-4
D gene: TRBD2
clone size: few
CDR3 protein: CASSDGTSGGNEQFF
CDR3 DNA: TGTGCCAGCAGTGACGGGACTAGCGGGGGAAATGAGCAGTTCTTC

J gene: TRBJ2-7
V gene: TRBV18
D gene: TRBD2
clone size: .
CDR3 protein: CASSGGGDRGGYEQYF
CDR3 DNA: TGTGCCAGTTCCGGGGGGGGCGACAGAGGTGGGTACGAGCAGTACTTC

J gene: TRBJ2-1
V gene: TRBV9
D gene: .
clone size: once
CDR3 protein: CASSVAGYNEQFF
CDR3 DNA: TGTGCCAGCAGCGTAGCAGGGTACAATGAGCAGTTCTTC

J gene: TRBJ2-7
V gene: TRBV9
D gene: TRBD1
clone size: .
CDR3 protein: CASSGQGGRYEQYF
CDR3 DNA: TGTGCCAGCAGCGGACAGGGTGGGCGCTACGAGCAGTACTTC

J gene: TRBJ1-6
V gene: TRBV5-6
D gene: TRBD1
clone size: .
CDR3 protein: CASREQGAGNSPLHF
CDR3 DNA: TGTGCCAGCAGGGAACAGGGGGCGGGTAATTCACCCCTCCACTTT

J gene: TRBJ2-7
V gene: TRBV7-9
D gene: .
clone size: .
CDR3 protein: CASSLQGGVYEQYF
CDR3 DNA: TGTGCCAGCAGCTTACAGGGGGGCGTCTACGAGCAGTACTTC

J gene: TRBJ1-4
V gene: TRBV27
D gene: TRBD1
clone size: .
CDR3 protein: CASSLNRGEKLFF
CDR3 DNA: TGTGCCAGCAGTCTAAACAGGGGTGAAAAACTGTTTTTT

J gene: TRBJ1-6
V gene: TRBV6-5
D gene: .
clone size: once
CDR3 protein: CASSYSRAYNSPLHF
CDR3 DNA: TGTGCCAGCAGTTACTCTAGAGCGTATAATTCACCCCTCCACTTT

J gene: TRBJ2-5
V gene: TRBV2
D gene: TRBD2
clone size: .
CDR3 protein: CAGEGGGQETQYF
CDR3 DNA: TGTGCCGGGGAAGGCGGGGGTCAAGAGACCCAGTACTTC

J gene: TRBJ2-5
V gene: TRBV28
D gene: .
clone size: .
CDR3 protein: CASSSNSETQYF
CDR3 DNA: TGTGCCAGCAGTTCCAACTCGGAGACCCAGTACTTC

J gene: TRBJ1-5
V gene: TRBV30
D gene: .
clone size: .
CDR3 protein: CAWRPREMRNQPQHF
CDR3 DNA: TGTGCCTGGAGGCCGCGGGAGATGCGCAATCAGCCCCAGCATTTT

J gene: TRBJ2-4
V gene: TRBV7-9
D gene: .
clone size: .
CDR3 protein: CASSPPGPLAKNIQYF
CDR3 DNA: TGTGCCAGCAGCCCTCCCGGTCCCTTAGCCAAAAACATTCAGTACTTC

J gene: TRBJ2-5
V gene: TRBV15
D gene: .
clone size: .
CDR3 protein: CATSRVVGGGPVQYF
CDR3 DNA: TGTGCCACCAGCAGAGTGGTGGGAGGGGGGCCAGTTCAGTACTTC

J gene: TRBJ2-1
V gene: TRBV10-2
D gene: .
clone size: .
CDR3 protein: CASSEWSPEGNEQFF
CDR3 DNA: TGCGCCAGCAGTGAGTGGAGTCCCGAGGGCAATGAGCAGTTCTTC

J gene: TRBJ2-7
V gene: TRBV2
D gene: TRBD2
clone size: few
CDR3 protein: CASSAQRGSSEQYF
CDR3 DNA: TGTGCCAGCAGTGCGCAGCGGGGTTCATCCGAGCAGTACTTC

J gene: TRBJ2-1
V gene: TRBV5-1
D gene: .
clone size: once
CDR3 protein: CASSLEQALSYNEQFF
CDR3 DNA: TGCGCCAGCAGCTTGGAACAGGCTCTCTCCTACAATGAGCAGTTCTTC

J gene: TRBJ2-3
V gene: TRBV11-3
D gene: TRBD2
clone size: .
CDR3 protein: CASSFSGDTQYF
CDR3 DNA: TGTGCCAGCAGCTTTAGCGGGGATACGCAGTATTTT

J gene: TRBJ1-5
V gene: TRBV19
D gene: .
clone size: .
CDR3 protein: CASSIDARPQHF
CDR3 DNA: TGTGCCAGTAGTATAGATGCGAGGCCCCAGCATTTT

J gene: TRBJ2-2
V gene: TRBV6-5
D gene: .
clone size: .
CDR3 protein: CASRPNGDTGELFF
CDR3 DNA: TGTGCCAGCAGACCTAACGGGGACACCGGGGAGCTGTTTTTT

J gene: TRBJ1-2
V gene: TRBV18
D gene: TRBD1
clone size: .
CDR3 protein: CASSLTGEYGYTF
CDR3 DNA: TGTGCCAGCTCGTTAACAGGGGAGTATGGCTACACCTTC

J gene: TRBJ2-3
V gene: TRBV2
D gene: .
clone size: few
CDR3 protein: CASSAARSQYF
CDR3 DNA: TGTGCCAGCAGTGCCGCTAGATCGCAGTATTTT

J gene: TRBJ1-2
V gene: TRBV20-1
D gene: TRBD1
clone size: .
CDR3 protein: CSVPGQHGYTF
CDR3 DNA: TGCAGTGTCCCGGGACAGCATGGCTACACCTTC

J gene: TRBJ2-2
V gene: TRBV9
D gene: TRBD1
clone size: .
CDR3 protein: CASSGTGGLAGELFF
CDR3 DNA: TGTGCCAGCAGCGGGACAGGCGGACTCGCCGGGGAGCTGTTTTTT